This T cell receptor (beta chain) originates from a study of blood T cell repertoires in COVID-19. The CDR3 totals 16 residues. Germline lookup yields CDR1 MNHEY and CDR2 SVGAGI. Trimming removed 2 bases from V and 6 bases from J, with 19 bases in between. Assay used: immunoSEQ multiplex PCR; TCRdb lists only in-frame clones, some missing. Among roughly 260,000 clones, about 88% were seen once, and the ten largest hold approximately 3.8%. This chain links TRBV6-5 with TRBJ1-1; possible D gene TRBD1, 6 bases. This sequence was found in a man between 60 and 75 years old who had recovered from COVID-19. Sequenced sample: peripheral blood. Here the CDR3 reads CASSYPPSQGPPEAFF. The CDR3 DNA sequence: TGTGCCAGCAGTTACCCCCCAAGTCAGGGGCCCCCTGAAGCTTTCTTT.